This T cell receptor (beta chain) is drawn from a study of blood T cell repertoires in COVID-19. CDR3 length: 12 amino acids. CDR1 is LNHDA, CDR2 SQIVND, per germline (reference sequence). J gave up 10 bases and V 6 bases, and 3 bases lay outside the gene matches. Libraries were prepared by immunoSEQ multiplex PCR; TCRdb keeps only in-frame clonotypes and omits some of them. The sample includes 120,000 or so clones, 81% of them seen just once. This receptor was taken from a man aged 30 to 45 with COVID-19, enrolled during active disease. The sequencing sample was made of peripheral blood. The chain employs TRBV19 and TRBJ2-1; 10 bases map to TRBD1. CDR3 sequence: CASSQTGGEQFF. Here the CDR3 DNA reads TGTGCCAGTAGCCAGACAGGGGGCGAGCAGTTCTTC.